Reported below is one T cell receptor (beta chain). No antigen is known for it. Per-base quality was not reported, and no clone a single base away is much larger than it. The collaborating institutions used their own protocols to collect whole blood in K2EDTA tubes. For TCRbeta analysis, collaborators shipped samples as frozen whole blood, isolated PBMCs, or DNA extracted from either of those sample types. These data come from a study of blood T cell repertoires in COVID-19 (dated by TCRdb to 2018 to 2021). About the study as a whole: The collaborator samples originated in the United States, Italy and Spain and spanned the acute and convalescent phases of COVID-19. The sample metadata nearly always contained a de-identified subject ID, COVID-19 status, age in years and sex. A freely available public database, intended as a resource for researchers studying the immune response to SARS-CoV-2, is where the repertoires were released. The material from the prospective study consisted of cDNA or gDNA derived from T cells, B-cell-depleted T cells, or PBMCs. HLA class I and class II types, where available, came from metadata supplied by the sample provider rather than from assay-based typing. Samples came from the ongoing ImmuneRACE study (first 160 participants) plus 1,254 subjects from 6 global collaborators. The dataset comprised deeply sampled blood TCRbeta repertoires from subjects exposed to, actively infected with, or recovered from COVID-19. General study outcomes and caveats: How much clinical and demographic metadata was included differed by source and by participant, and the metadata was provided uncurated.

TCRbeta CDR3 regions were amplified from genomic DNA by means of the immunoSEQ Assay, a bias-controlled multiplex PCR. Concerning the study's data processing: Nucleated cell counts per sample were estimated from amplification of reference gene primers within the assay. Sequence reads were collapsed and filtered to measure the absolute abundance of every unique TCRbeta CDR3 rearrangement. Productive Simpson clonality was computed per sample as the square root of Simpson's diversity index over productive rearrangements. The source is immuneACCESS, and TCRdb retained only in-frame sequences with V and J called. Part of the clones is not carried over; for the studies checked, unresolved V genes explain less than half of this, and the remainder is unexplained. V and J calls and clone size are those listed in that table; D and trimming were worked out from the DNA. Counted in this sample were 70,000 to 85,000 clones; approximately 82% of them appeared once. The leading ten clones occupy 35% to 40% of the sample.

The receptor was derived from an elderly man with active or convalescent COVID-19. The sample comprised peripheral blood.

This receptor has the CDR3 CASSLLLGLNSNQPQHF. The nucleotide sequence is TGTGCCAGCAGCCTCCTCCTGGGACTGAATAGCAATCAGCCCCAGCATTTT. The sequence links TRBV7-2 to TRBJ1-5; the D gene is perhaps TRBD1, on 5 matching bases. Trimming at the junction amounts to 5 bases on V and 0 bases on J, and the germline ends lie 17 bases apart. CDR1 and CDR2 (SGHTA, FQGNSA) derive from the germline V gene. Measured from the cysteine to the phenylalanine, the CDR3 is 17 residues long. Solely the CDR3 DNA is kept, with 51 bases framed from the first base. The entire variable domain, with the stretches around the CDR3 drawn from the reference TRBV7-2 and TRBJ1-5 proteins, is GAGVSQSPSNKVTEKGKDVELRCDPISGHTALYWYRQSLGQGLEFLIYFQGNSAPDKSGLPSDRFSAERTGGSVSTLTIQRTQQEDSAVYLCASSLLLGLNSNQPQHFGDGTRLSIL.